The T cell receptor beta chain described here comes from a study of shared clonotypes between healthy human individuals. The CDR3 length is 12 residues. V was trimmed by 1 base and J by 7 bases, leaving 6 bases between them. CDR1 is SEHNR and CDR2 is FQNEAQ in the germline V gene (reference sequence). Using immunoSEQ multiplex PCR, the repertoire was profiled, and TCRdb retains in-frame clones only, with some absent. Of 2,100,000 or so clones listed, almost 96% are singletons. The clonotype originates from a man aged 18 to 29 in good health. What was sequenced was naive CD4+ T cells sorted from blood. As for subset: CD45RA+ positively selected. V usage is TRBV7-9 and J usage is TRBJ2-3, with no clear D. Written as DNA, the CDR3 is TGTGCCAGCAGCTTAGACGTCCATACGCAGTATTTT. It encodes CASSLDVHTQYF.